One and the same sample provided the 15 T cell receptor beta chains below, sequenced in a study of blood T cells in healthy people across ages (dated by TCRdb to about 2015). Receptor libraries were prepared by 5' RACE. The sequencer was an Illumina HiSeq 2500. A second about 7 to 12 cycle PCR used a sample-barcoded 5' primer and a J-beta primer mix. Using fastp trimming at Q25 and MiXCR clonotype assembly, TCRdb reanalyzed the public sequencing data and kept in-frame beta chains. Every entry covers one CDR3 protein and lists the most common genes and DNA from its rows. For this sample there are more than 650,000 distinct CDR3 sequences; about 20% appear just once. The ten biggest clones cover around 22% of the sample. Specimen: blood. The receptors come from a man in his 70s in good health.

The chain links TRBV24-1 to TRBJ2-1, with a possible D match to TRBD2 (6 bases). Between the trimmed V and J ends, which lost 6 bases and 1 base, there was a span of 12 bases. The V gene's germline CDR1 is KGHDR and CDR2 SFDVKD. This CDR3 is built from 15 residues. As DNA, the CDR3 is TGTGCCACCAGTAAAATTAGCGGATCCTACAATGAGCAGTTCTTC. Protein: CATSKISGSYNEQFF.

The chain has TRBV20-1 and TRBJ2-2; tentatively, D is TRBD1 (5 bases). V was clipped by 8 bases and J by 0 bases, with 13 bases between them. The CDR3 runs 14 residues. Germline CDR1 reads DFQATT; CDR2 reads SNEGSKA (reference sequence). CDR3 DNA: TGCAGTAGTCCAGGGAAGGCGAACACCGGGGAGCTGTTTTTT. Protein product: CSSPGKANTGELFF.

This clonotype was seen more than once but under ten times. The chain has TRBV3-1 and TRBJ2-1; D is possibly TRBD1 (5 bases). Near its end, the DNA agrees better with TRBJ2-7, so the J call may be wrong. The germline V gene encodes CDR1 LGHDT and CDR2 YNNKEL (reference sequence). The CDR3 is made up of 15 amino acids. CDR3 sequence reads: CASSQAPQVSYEQYF. The DNA for the CDR3 is TGTGCCAGCAGCCAAGCCCCACAGGTCTCCTACGAGCAGTACTTC.

V gene TRBV12-3 or TRBV12-4 combines with J gene TRBJ2-1, with D perhaps assigned TRBD1 or TRBD2 (6 bases each). Trimming shortened V by 6 bases and J by 2 bases, and 14 bases separated the two germline ends. The CDR3 consists of 15 residues. The CDR3 sequence: CASRSRRGTYNEQFF. CDR3 DNA: TGTGCCAGCAGGTCCCGGAGGGGGACCTACAATGAGCAGTTCTTC.

This clonotype has ten or more counts. The chain links TRBV27 to TRBJ1-2, with TRBD1 matching over 9 bases. This CDR3 has 14 residues. J gave up 3 bases and V 6 bases, and 5 bases lay outside the gene matches. The germline V gene has CDR1 MNHEY and CDR2 SMNVEV (reference sequence). CDR3 DNA: TGTGCCAGCAGAAGACAGGGGGACTACTATGGCTACACCTTC. The encoded protein is CASRRQGDYYGYTF.

The sample holds a few counts of this clonotype. The CDR3 spells CSVSTSGDQYF. The CDR3 DNA is TGCAGCGTGTCCACTAGCGGCGATCAGTACTTC. V usage is TRBV29-1 and J usage is TRBJ2-5; 8 positions agree with TRBD2. This CDR3 contains 11 residues. Unmatched junction bases numbered 8, after V lost 6 bases and J lost 11 bases. Germline loops: CDR1 SQVTM, CDR2 ANQGSEA.

This clonotype turned up a few times. V usage is TRBV5-1 and J usage is TRBJ1-1; 7 bases match TRBD1. The CDR3 has 14 amino acids. Per germline, CDR1 SGHRS and CDR2 YFSETQ. Trimming cost V 0 bases and J 4 bases; bases outside gene matches: 3. The DNA of the CDR3 is TGCGCCAGCAGCTTGGGGGACAGCAGCACTGAAGCTTTCTTT. Translation: CASSLGDSSTEAFF.

A few counts support this clonotype. This rearrangement joins TRBV13 to TRBJ2-3; the D call may be TRBD1 or TRBD2 (5 bases each). The CDR3 is 16 amino acids. V lost 5 bases and J 0 bases, leaving 15 bases between the germline ends. Germline CDR1 PRHDT, CDR2 FYEKMQ (reference sequence). CDR3 bases: TGTGCCAGCAGCCAGAAACGGGACGATAGCACAGATACGCAGTATTTT. It translates to CASSQKRDDSTDTQYF.

Many counts were recorded for this clonotype. The chain recombines TRBV29-1 with TRBJ2-3, with D perhaps TRBD1 or TRBD2 (6 bases each). Germline V gene sequence: CDR1 SQVTM, CDR2 ANQGSEA. This CDR3 has 14 amino acids. Deletions cut 5 bases from V and 0 bases from J, with 12 bases between. This CDR3 reads CSVRSGASTDTQYF. In DNA, the CDR3 is TGCAGCGTTAGGTCGGGGGCCAGCACAGATACGCAGTATTTT.

The sample holds a few counts of this clonotype. The rearrangement uses TRBV7-3 and TRBJ2-3; no clear D. The CDR3 extends over 11 amino acids. Trimming took 4 bases from V and 7 from J, leaving 6 bases between them. Germline CDR1 SGHTA, CDR2 FQGTGA. CDR3 sequence (DNA): TGTGCCAGCAGCTCAGGCAATACGCAGTATTTT. Translating gives CASSSGNTQYF.

The rearrangement uses TRBV21-1 and TRBJ2-1. The J call may be in error: the DNA end matches TRBJ2-7 better. TRBV21-1 corresponds to a pseudogene. This CDR3 is 14 amino acids long. The CDR3 is CASSKADVSYEQYF. CDR3 nucleotide sequence: TGTGCCAGCAGCAAAGCTGACGTATCCTACGAGCAGTACTTC.

A few counts support this clonotype. V usage is TRBV30 and J usage is TRBJ1-6, with D perhaps TRBD1 (6 bases). V was shortened by 0 bases and J by 9 bases, with 9 bases between the two germline ends. CDR1 and CDR2 (germline): GTSNPN, SVGIG (reference sequence). The CDR3 length is 13 residues. In DNA form, the CDR3 reads TGTGCCTGGAGTGTACAAGGGGGTTCACCCCTCCACTTT. This sequence encodes CAWSVQGGSPLHF.

The chain carries TRBV6-2 or TRBV6-3 and TRBJ2-4; TRBD1 might be the D (7 bases). This CDR3 has 17 residues. Per germline, CDR1 MNHEY and CDR2 SVGEGT. V lost 6 bases, J lost 2 bases, and 20 bases lay in between. The DNA for the CDR3 is TGTGCCAGCAGGCCAGGGGGGCCAGGGCAGACCAAAAACATTCAGTACTTC. It codes for CASRPGGPGQTKNIQYF.

This clonotype was observed once. The CDR3 coding sequence is TGCAGCGTTCATGAGTACACTGAAGCTTTCTTT. Amino acids: CSVHEYTEAFF. This chain joins TRBV29-1 and TRBJ1-1; D is ambiguous. Germline assignment: CDR1 SQVTM and CDR2 ANQGSEA. The CDR3 has 11 amino acids. Trimming removed 5 bases at V and 3 bases at J, with 7 bases between.

There are a few counts of this clonotype. The V call is TRBV11-2, the J call TRBJ2-5; perhaps TRBD2 as D (6 bases). The DNA end lines up better with TRBJ2-1; the J call may be wrong. Germline CDR1 and CDR2: SGHAT and FQNNGV. The CDR3 runs to 15 residues. The CDR3 spells CASSERVSPYNEQFF. The CDR3 DNA reads as TGTGCCAGCAGCGAGCGGGTCAGCCCCTACAATGAGCAGTTCTTC.